This T cell receptor beta chain derives from a study of vaccination and CD4 T cells after COVID-19. This clonotype has only a few counts. What it binds is not known. Researchers used the Oncomine TCR Beta short-read assay to sequence DNA from cultured CD4+ T cells. Using its own MiXCR run on the PCR reads, TCRdb lists one record per CDR3 protein. This sample carries about 5,900 distinct CDR3 sequences, about 34% of them seen once, and the ten largest clones take around 28%. As for treatment: approximately nine-day PBMC culture with coronavirus spike peptide pools or control peptides (ViraFEST assay). CD4+ T cells of the unexposed donor were collected before the COVID-19 pandemic (2011-2018). TCRs were sequenced by ViraFEST after antigen-specific T cells had been expanded with peptide pools. Testing used SARS-CoV-2 S/N and four cold-coronavirus spikes on unexposed-donor CD4+ T cells, cells permitting.

Trimming cost V 5 bases and J 2 bases; bases outside gene matches: 12. This CDR3 is built from 16 residues. Germline V gene data show CDR1 as DFQATT and CDR2 as SNEGSKA (reference sequence). This chain connects TRBV20-1 to TRBJ2-5; TRBD1 matches 9 bases. The clonotype was recovered from a human donor in good health. Input material: CD4+ T cells from blood, cultured in vitro. DNA for the CDR3: TGCAGTGCTGGGGGCGGGACAGGGAAAGTTCAAGAGACCCAGTACTTC. Residues: CSAGGGTGKVQETQYF.